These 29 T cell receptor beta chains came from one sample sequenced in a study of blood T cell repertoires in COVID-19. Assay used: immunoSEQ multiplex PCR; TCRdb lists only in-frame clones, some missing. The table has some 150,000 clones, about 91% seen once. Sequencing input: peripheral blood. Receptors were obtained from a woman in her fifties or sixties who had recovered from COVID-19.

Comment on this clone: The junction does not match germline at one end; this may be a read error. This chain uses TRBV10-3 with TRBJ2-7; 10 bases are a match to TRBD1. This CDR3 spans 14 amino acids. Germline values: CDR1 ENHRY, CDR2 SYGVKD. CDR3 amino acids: CAISSGQGSVRRHF. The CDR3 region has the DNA TGTGCCATCAGTTCGGGACAGGGGAGTGTTAGGAGGCACTTC.

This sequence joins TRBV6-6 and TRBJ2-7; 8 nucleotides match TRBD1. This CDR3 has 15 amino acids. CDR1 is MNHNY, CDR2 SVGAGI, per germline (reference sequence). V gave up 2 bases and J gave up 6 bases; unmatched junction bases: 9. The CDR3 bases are TGTGCCAGCAGTTACCCAATCACAGGGGGAGGCGAGCAGTACTTC. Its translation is CASSYPITGGGEQYF.

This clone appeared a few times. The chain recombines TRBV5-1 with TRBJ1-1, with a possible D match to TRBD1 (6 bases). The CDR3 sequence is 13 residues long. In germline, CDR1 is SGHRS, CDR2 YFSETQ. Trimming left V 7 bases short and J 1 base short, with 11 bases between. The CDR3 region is CASGQNPNTEAFF. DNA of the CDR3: TGCGCCAGCGGACAGAATCCGAACACTGAAGCTTTCTTT.

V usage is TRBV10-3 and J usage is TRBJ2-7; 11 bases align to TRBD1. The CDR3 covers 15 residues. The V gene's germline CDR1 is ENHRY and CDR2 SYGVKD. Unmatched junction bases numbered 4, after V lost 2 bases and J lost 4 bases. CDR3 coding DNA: TGTGCCATCAGTGAGGGGGACAGGGGGGTGTACGAGCAGTACTTC. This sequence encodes CAISEGDRGVYEQYF.

CDR3: CASSLNQGGYGYTF. The CDR3 nucleotides read TGTGCCAGCAGTTTAAATCAGGGAGGGTATGGCTACACCTTC. This sequence joins TRBV27 and TRBJ1-2; weak D call: TRBD1 (5 bases). The CDR3 loop spans 14 amino acids. Germline CDR1 and CDR2: MNHEY and SMNVEV (reference sequence). Trimming removed 2 bases from V and 5 bases from J, with 12 bases in between.

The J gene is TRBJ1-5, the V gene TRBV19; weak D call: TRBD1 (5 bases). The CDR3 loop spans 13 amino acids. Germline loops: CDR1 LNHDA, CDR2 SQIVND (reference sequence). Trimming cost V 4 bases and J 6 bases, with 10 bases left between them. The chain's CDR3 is CASSTGLAQPQHF. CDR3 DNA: TGTGCCAGTAGTACAGGGCTGGCTCAGCCCCAGCATTTT.

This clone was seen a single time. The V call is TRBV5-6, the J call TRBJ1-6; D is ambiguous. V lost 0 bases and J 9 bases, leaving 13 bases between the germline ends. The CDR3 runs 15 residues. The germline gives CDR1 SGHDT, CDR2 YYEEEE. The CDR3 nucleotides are TGTGCCAGCAGCTTGGCCGGGTTGGGTGGTTCACCCCTCCACTTT. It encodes CASSLAGLGGSPLHF.

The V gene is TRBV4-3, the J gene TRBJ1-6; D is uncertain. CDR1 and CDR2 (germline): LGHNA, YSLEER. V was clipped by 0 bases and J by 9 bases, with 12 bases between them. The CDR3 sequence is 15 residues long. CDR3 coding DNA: TGCGCCAGCAGCCAAGAGGGAGGGTTTGGTTCACCCCTCCACTTT. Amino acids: CASSQEGGFGSPLHF.

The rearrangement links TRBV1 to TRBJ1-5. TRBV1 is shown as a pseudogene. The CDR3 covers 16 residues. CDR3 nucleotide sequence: TGCACCAGCAGCCAAGATATGAGGCAGCCAAATCAGCCCCAGCATTTT. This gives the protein CTSSQDMRQPNQPQHF.

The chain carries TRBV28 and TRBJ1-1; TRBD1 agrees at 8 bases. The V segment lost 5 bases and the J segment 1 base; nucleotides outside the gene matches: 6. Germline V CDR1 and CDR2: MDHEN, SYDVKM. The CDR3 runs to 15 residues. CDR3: CASSTTGGPNTEAFF. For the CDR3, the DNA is TGTGCCAGCAGTACAACAGGGGGGCCGAACACTGAAGCTTTCTTT.

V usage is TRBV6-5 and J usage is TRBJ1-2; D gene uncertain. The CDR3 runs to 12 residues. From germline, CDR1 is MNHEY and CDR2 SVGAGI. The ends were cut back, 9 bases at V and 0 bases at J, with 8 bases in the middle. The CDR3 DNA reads TGTGCCAGTGTCGGTTCTAACTATGGCTACACCTTC. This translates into CASVGSNYGYTF.

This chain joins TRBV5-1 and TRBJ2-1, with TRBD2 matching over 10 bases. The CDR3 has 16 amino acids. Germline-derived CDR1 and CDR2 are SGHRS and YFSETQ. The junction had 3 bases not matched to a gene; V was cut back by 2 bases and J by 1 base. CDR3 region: CASSLQLAGSYNEQFF. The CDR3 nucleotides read TGCGCCAGCAGCTTACAACTAGCGGGGTCCTACAATGAGCAGTTCTTC. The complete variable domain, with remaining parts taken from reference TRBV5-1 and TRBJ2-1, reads KAGVTQTPRYLIKTRGQQVTLSCSPISGHRSVSWYQQTPGQGLQFLFEYFSETQRNKGNFPGRFSGRQFSNSRSEMNVSTLELGDSALYLCASSLQLAGSYNEQFFGPGTRLTVL.

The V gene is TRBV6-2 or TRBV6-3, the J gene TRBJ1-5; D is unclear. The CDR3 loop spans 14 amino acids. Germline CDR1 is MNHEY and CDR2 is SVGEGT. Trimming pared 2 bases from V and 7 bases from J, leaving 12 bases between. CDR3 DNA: TGTGCCAGCAGTTACGGTAACAGAGACCAGCCCCAGCATTTT. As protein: CASSYGNRDQPQHF.

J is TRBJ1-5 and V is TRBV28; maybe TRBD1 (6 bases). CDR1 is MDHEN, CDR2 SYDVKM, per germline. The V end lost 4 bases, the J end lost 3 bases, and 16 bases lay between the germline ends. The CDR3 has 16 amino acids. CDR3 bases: TGTGCCAGCAGTTCTTCTTTGACAGGCGACAATCAGCCCCAGCATTTT. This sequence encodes CASSSSLTGDNQPQHF.

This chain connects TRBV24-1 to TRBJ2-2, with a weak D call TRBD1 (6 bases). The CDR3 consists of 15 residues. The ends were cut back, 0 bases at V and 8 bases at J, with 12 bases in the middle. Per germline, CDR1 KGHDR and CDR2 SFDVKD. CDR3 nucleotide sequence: TGTGCCACCAGTGATTTGTATCAGGGGTTTGGGGAGCTGTTTTTT. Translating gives CATSDLYQGFGELFF.

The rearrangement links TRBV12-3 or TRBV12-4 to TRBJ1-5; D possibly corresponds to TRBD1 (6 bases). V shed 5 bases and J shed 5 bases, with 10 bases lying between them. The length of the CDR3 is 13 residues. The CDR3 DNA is TGTGCCAGCAGTGAGGGGGAAGATCAGCCCCAGCATTTT. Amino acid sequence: CASSEGEDQPQHF.

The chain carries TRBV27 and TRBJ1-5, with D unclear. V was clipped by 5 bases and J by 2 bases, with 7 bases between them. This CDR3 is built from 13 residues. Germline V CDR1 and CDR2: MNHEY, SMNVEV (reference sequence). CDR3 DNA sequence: TGTGCCAGCAGTGAAGCCGGCAATCAGCCCCAGCATTTT. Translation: CASSEAGNQPQHF.

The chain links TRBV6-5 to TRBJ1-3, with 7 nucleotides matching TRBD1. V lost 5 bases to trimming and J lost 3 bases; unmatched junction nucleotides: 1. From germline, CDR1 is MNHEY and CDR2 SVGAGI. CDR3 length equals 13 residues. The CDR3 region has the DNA TGTGCCAGCAGTCGGGACAGTGGAAACACCATATATTTT. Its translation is CASSRDSGNTIYF.

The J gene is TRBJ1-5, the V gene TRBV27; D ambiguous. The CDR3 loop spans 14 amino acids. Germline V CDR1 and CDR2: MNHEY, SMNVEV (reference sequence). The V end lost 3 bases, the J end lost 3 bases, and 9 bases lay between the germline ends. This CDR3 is CASSLEGANQPQHF. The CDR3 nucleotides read TGTGCCAGCAGTTTGGAGGGCGCCAATCAGCCCCAGCATTTT.

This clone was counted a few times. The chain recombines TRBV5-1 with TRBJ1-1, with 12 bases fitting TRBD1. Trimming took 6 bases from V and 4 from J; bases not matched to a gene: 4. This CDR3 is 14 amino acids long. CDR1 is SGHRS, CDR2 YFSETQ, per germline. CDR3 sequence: CASMGQGASTEAFF. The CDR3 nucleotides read TGCGCCAGCATGGGACAGGGGGCAAGCACTGAAGCTTTCTTT.

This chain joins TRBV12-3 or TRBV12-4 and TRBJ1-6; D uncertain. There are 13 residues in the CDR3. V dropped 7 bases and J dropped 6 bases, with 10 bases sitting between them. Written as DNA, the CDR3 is TGTGCCAGCACCCTCCCCCCTAATTCACCCCTCCACTTT. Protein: CASTLPPNSPLHF.

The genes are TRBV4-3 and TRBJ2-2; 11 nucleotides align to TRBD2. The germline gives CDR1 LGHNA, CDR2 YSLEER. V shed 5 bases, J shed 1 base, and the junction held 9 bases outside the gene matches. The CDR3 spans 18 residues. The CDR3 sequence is CASSISLGLAGNTGELFF. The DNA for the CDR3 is TGCGCCAGCAGCATCTCTTTAGGACTAGCGGGGAACACCGGGGAGCTGTTTTTT.

CDR3 sequence reads: CASSFGTLSTDTQYF. The CDR3 DNA follows: TGTGCCAGCAGTTTCGGGACACTCAGCACAGATACGCAGTATTTT. J is TRBJ2-3 and V is TRBV25-1, with TRBD1 as a possible D gene (6 bases). The CDR3 has 15 residues. Germline V gene lookup returns CDR1 MGHDK and CDR2 SYGVNS. The ends were cut back, 5 bases at V and 0 bases at J, with 12 bases in the middle.

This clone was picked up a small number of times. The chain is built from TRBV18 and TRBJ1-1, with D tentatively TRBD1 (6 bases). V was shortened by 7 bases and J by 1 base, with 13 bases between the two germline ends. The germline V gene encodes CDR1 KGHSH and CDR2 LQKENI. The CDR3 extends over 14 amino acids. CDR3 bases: TGTGCCAGCTTAGAGGGACACTCGAACACTGAAGCTTTCTTT. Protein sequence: CASLEGHSNTEAFF.

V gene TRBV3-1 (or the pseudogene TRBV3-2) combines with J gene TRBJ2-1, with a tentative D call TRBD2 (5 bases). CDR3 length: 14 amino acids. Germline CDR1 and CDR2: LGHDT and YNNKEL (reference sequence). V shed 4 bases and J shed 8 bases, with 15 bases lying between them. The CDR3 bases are TGTGCCAGCAGCCGAGCGGAAACGGAGGATGAGCAGTTCTTC. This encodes CASSRAETEDEQFF.

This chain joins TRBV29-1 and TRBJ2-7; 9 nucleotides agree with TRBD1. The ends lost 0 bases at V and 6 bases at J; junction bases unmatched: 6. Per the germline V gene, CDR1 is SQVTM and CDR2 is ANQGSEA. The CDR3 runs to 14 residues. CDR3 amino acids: CSVEDPGTGREQYF. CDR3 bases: TGCAGCGTTGAAGATCCCGGGACAGGGCGCGAGCAGTACTTC.

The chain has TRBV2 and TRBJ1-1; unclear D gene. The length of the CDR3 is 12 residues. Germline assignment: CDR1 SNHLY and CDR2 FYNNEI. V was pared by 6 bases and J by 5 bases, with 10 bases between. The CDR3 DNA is TGTGCCAGCAGGGGCGAGGGTACTGAAGCTTTCTTT. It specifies CASRGEGTEAFF. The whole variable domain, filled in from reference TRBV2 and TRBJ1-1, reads EPEVTQTPSHQVTQMGQEVILRCVPISNHLYFYWYRQILGQKVEFLVSFYNNEISEKSEIFDDQFSVERPDGSNFTLKIRSTKLEDSAMYFCASRGEGTEAFFGQGTRLTVV.

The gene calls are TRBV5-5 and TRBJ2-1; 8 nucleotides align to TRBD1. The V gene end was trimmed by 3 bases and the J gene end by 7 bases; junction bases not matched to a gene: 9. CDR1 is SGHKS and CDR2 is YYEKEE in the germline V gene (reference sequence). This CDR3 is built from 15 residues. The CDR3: CASSWVGRGQNEQFF. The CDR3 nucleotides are TGTGCCAGCAGCTGGGTGGGCAGGGGGCAAAATGAGCAGTTCTTC.

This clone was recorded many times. The CDR3 DNA follows: TGTGCCAGCAGTAAACTCCAGGGGGCTGGACAGCCCCAGCATTTT. Protein product: CASSKLQGAGQPQHF. The chain uses TRBV2 and TRBJ1-5; 8 bases are a match to TRBD1. CDR3 size: 15 residues. Germline-derived CDR1 and CDR2 are SNHLY and FYNNEI. Trimming cost V 5 bases and J 7 bases; bases outside gene matches: 10.